The clone carrying this T cell receptor beta chain has a handful of counts. RNA transcripts gave rise to amplified TCR beta CDR3 regions. The HTBI set primed first-round TCR CDR3 RT-PCR. TCRdb reprocessed the multiplex PCR reads with MiXCR, giving one entry per CDR3 protein. This sample has fewer than 350,000 distinct CDR3 sequences, with roughly 18% found just once. The ends were cut back, 6 bases at V and 7 bases at J, with 16 bases in the middle. Germline CDR1 MNHEY, CDR2 SMNVEV (reference sequence). The CDR3 has 14 amino acids. Reasons for excluding patients were uncontrolled infection, other autoimmune disease, pregnancy or lactation. Together with thyroid ultrasound, orbital computed tomography, serum thyroxine and TRAb, clinical symptoms were used for diagnoses. This sample is part of a study of T cells in Graves' hyperthyroidism and ophthalmopathy.

The chain couples TRBV27 to TRBJ2-1, with TRBD1 as a possible D gene (6 bases). Sequenced: blood. This sequence was found in a woman between 45 and 60 years old with Graves' hyperthyroidism. CDR3 amino acids: CASRKQAGENEQFF. The DNA of the CDR3 is TGTGCCAGCAGGAAACAGGCAGGGGAAAATGAGCAGTTCTTC.